The rows below give T cell receptor beta chains drawn from one sample of a study of neurological immune-mediated disorders. In TCRdb, the 5' RACE reads were re-called with MiXCR into one record per CDR3 protein. The top ten hold around 6.5% of the sample, which has about 55,000 distinct CDR3 sequences, 3.8% seen once. The sequenced sample was PBMCs. The receptors come from a man aged 55 to 70 with multiple sclerosis. Each CDR3 is given with its conserved first and last residue. D genes are given only for firm matches. Size is stated for part of the rows, as once, few or many counts, or as a class when the clone is expanded.

V: TRBV25-1; J: TRBJ2-7; size: many; D: .; DNA: TGTGCCAGCAGTTCATGGGTGAGGGGGAGTAGGTCCTACGAGCAGTACTTC; CDR3: CASSSWVRGSRSYEQYF
V: TRBV28; J: TRBJ2-4; size: many; D: .; DNA: TGTGCCAGCAGTAACCCTTCCGGGACGACGATGGGCTTC; CDR3: CASSNPSGTTMGF
V: TRBV20-1; J: TRBJ2-1; size: many; D: TRBD2; DNA: TGCAGTGCTAGTAGGACTAGCGGTTACAATGAGCAGTTCTTC; CDR3: CSASRTSGYNEQFF
V: TRBV20-1; J: TRBJ2-1; size: many; D: .; DNA: TGCAGTGCTAGATTCGGTTCCGGAATCTACAATGAGCAGTTCTTC; CDR3: CSARFGSGIYNEQFF
V: TRBV5-1; J: TRBJ2-7; size: many; D: .; DNA: TGCGCCAGCAGCGAAGGGACGGCCTACGAGCAGTACTTC; CDR3: CASSEGTAYEQYF
V: TRBV5-1; J: TRBJ1-2; size: many; D: .; DNA: TGCGCCAGCAGCTTGGTGCCGGTTTCTTCCTATGGCTACACCTTC; CDR3: CASSLVPVSSYGYTF
V: TRBV28; J: TRBJ1-5; size: many; D: .; DNA: TGTGCCAGCAGACCGGACAGTACGGGCAATCAGCCCCAGCATTTT; CDR3: CASRPDSTGNQPQHF
V: TRBV7-2; J: TRBJ2-7; size: .; D: TRBD1; DNA: TGTGCCAGCAGCTCGCCGGGACAGGGTTCCCAACCCTTCTACGAGCAGTACTTC; CDR3: CASSSPGQGSQPFYEQYF
V: TRBV11-2; J: TRBJ1-2; size: many; D: .; DNA: TGTGCCAGCAGCTCCCGCGGGGGCTACACCTTC; CDR3: CASSSRGGYTF
V: TRBV27; J: TRBJ2-7; size: many; D: TRBD1; DNA: TGTGCCAGCAGTATCCGACAGGGGAGGTACGAGCAGTACTTC; CDR3: CASSIRQGRYEQYF
V: TRBV7-3; J: TRBJ2-1; size: .; D: .; DNA: TGTGCCAGCAGCTTAAACTCGATGAATGAGCAGTTCTTC; CDR3: CASSLNSMNEQFF
V: TRBV6-1; J: TRBJ2-3; size: many; D: .; DNA: TGTGCCAGCAGCCTTTCAGGGGGGGCCACAGATACGCAGTATTTT; CDR3: CASSLSGGATDTQYF
V: TRBV28; J: TRBJ1-1; size: many; D: .; DNA: TGTGCCAGCAGTTTAACGTCGGGGGCAATAGGGAACACTGAAGCTTTCTTT; CDR3: CASSLTSGAIGNTEAFF
V: TRBV20-1; J: TRBJ2-1; size: few; D: .; DNA: TGCAGTGCTAGGGGGGAGGTGGAAAATGAGCAGTTCTTC; CDR3: CSARGEVENEQFF
V: TRBV20-1; J: TRBJ2-1; size: many; D: TRBD1; DNA: TGCAGTGCTCTTGACCGGGACAGGCCTCCCGGTGGGCAGTTCTTC; CDR3: CSALDRDRPPGGQFF